The 20 T cell receptor beta chains given below trace back to one sample, sequenced in a study of blood T cell repertoires in COVID-19. TCRdb keeps only in-frame clones here, not all; method: immunoSEQ multiplex PCR. This table has 150,000 or so clones, approximately 85% appearing once. Sequenced sample: peripheral blood. These TCRs come from a woman aged 55-69 years with COVID-19, enrolled during active disease.

The chain has TRBV11-2 and TRBJ1-2, with unresolved D. In germline, CDR1 is SGHAT, CDR2 FQNNGV. Trimming took 1 base from V and 1 from J, leaving 10 bases between them. The CDR3 length is 15 residues. In DNA, the CDR3 is TGTGCCAGCAGCTTAGCGGGATCCTATAACTATGGCTACACCTTC. Its translation: CASSLAGSYNYGYTF.

CDR3 in DNA: TGCGCCAGCAGCCAAGAAACCCGAAAGGGCCGGGACTTTACAGATACGCAGTATTTT. Amino acids: CASSQETRKGRDFTDTQYF. The chain joins TRBV4-3 to TRBJ2-3, with D maybe TRBD2 (6 bases). V was trimmed by 0 bases and J by 3 bases, leaving 22 bases between them. Looked up from germline, CDR1 is LGHNA and CDR2 is YSLEER. The CDR3 length is 19 residues.

CDR3 sequence: CASSGLGWGENEQFF. CDR3 sequence (DNA): TGCGCCAGCAGCGGGCTTGGCTGGGGAGAAAATGAGCAGTTCTTC. This chain links TRBV5-1 with TRBJ2-1; maybe TRBD2 (5 bases). Germline CDR1 is SGHRS and CDR2 is YFSETQ. Trimming took 4 bases from V and 7 from J, leaving 18 bases between them. The CDR3 is 15 amino acids.

CDR3 nucleotides: TGTGCCAGCTCACCTATGACAGGGGCCACGCCACTAGCCAAAAACATTCAGTACTTC. This codes for CASSPMTGATPLAKNIQYF. This chain links TRBV18 with TRBJ2-4; 8 bases match TRBD1. CDR3 length: 19 residues. V trimming: 3 bases; J trimming: 0 bases; junction bases outside the gene matches: 13. Germline lookup yields CDR1 KGHSH and CDR2 LQKENI. Full variable domain (rest looked up from reference TRBV18 and TRBJ2-4): NAGVMQNPRHLVRRRGQEARLRCSPMKGHSHVYWYRQLPEEGLKFMVYLQKENIIDESGMPKERFSAEFPKEGPSILRIQQVVRGDSAAYFCASSPMTGATPLAKNIQYFGAGTRLSVL.

The chain employs TRBV5-5 and TRBJ1-4; possibly TRBD1 for D (6 bases). Trimming removed 0 bases at V and 8 bases at J, with 11 bases between. The CDR3 is 14 amino acids. Germline CDR1 SGHKS, CDR2 YYEKEE (reference sequence). CDR3 in amino acids: CASSLGGPGEKLFF. DNA of the CDR3: TGTGCCAGCAGCTTGGGGGGGCCGGGGGAAAAACTGTTTTTT.

The V call is TRBV11-2, the J call TRBJ2-5, with TRBD1 as a possible D gene (6 bases). The CDR3 is made up of 14 amino acids. V was shortened by 3 bases and J by 5 bases, with 13 bases between the two germline ends. The germline gives CDR1 SGHAT, CDR2 FQNNGV. The DNA for the CDR3 is TGTGCCAGCAGCTTTAGACAGGTCGTCGAGACCCAGTACTTC. Protein product: CASSFRQVVETQYF.

J is TRBJ2-2 and V is TRBV7-9; D uncertain. This CDR3 has 14 residues. Looked up from germline, CDR1 is SEHNR and CDR2 is FQNEAQ (reference sequence). V shed 1 base and J shed 8 bases, with 11 bases lying between them. DNA of the CDR3: TGTGCCAGCAGCTTAGGAGACATCCCTGGGGAGCTGTTTTTT. Translation: CASSLGDIPGELFF. The entire variable domain, with the rest obtained from reference TRBV7-9 and TRBJ2-2, is as follows: DTGVSQNPRHKITKRGQNVTFRCDPISEHNRLYWYRQTLGQGPEFLTYFQNEAQLEKSRLLSDRFSAERPKGSFSTLEIQRTEQGDSAMYLCASSLGDIPGELFFGEGSRLTVL.

Written as DNA, the CDR3 is TGTGCCCAGGATGGGAGCTCCTATAATTCACCCCTCCACTTT. This sequence encodes CAQDGSSYNSPLHF. This chain uses TRBV6-5 with TRBJ1-6; D uncertain. The CDR3 totals 14 residues. CDR1 is MNHEY and CDR2 is SVGAGI in the germline V gene. V gave up 11 bases and J gave up 0 bases, with 11 bases separating them.

This chain uses TRBV7-8 with TRBJ2-1, with TRBD1 identical over 8 bases. Germline loops: CDR1 SGHVS, CDR2 FQNEAQ. The V segment lost 5 bases and the J segment 7 bases; nucleotides outside the gene matches: 10. The CDR3 runs 15 residues. The CDR3 loop is CASSRGQGLSNEQFF. The CDR3, as DNA: TGTGCCAGCAGCCGCGGACAGGGATTATCGAATGAGCAGTTCTTC.

This chain joins TRBV19 and TRBJ1-2; weak D call: TRBD1 (6 bases). Germline CDR1 and CDR2: LNHDA and SQIVND (reference sequence). The V end was cut by 3 bases, the J end by 4 bases, with 18 bases between. The CDR3 runs to 16 residues. CDR3: CASSMMISTQGYGYTF. In nucleotides, the CDR3 is TGTGCCAGTAGTATGATGATTTCGACACAGGGCTATGGCTACACCTTC.

The rearrangement joins TRBV19 to TRBJ1-2; D may be TRBD1 (6 bases). This CDR3 comprises 16 residues. Looked up from germline, CDR1 is LNHDA and CDR2 is SQIVND (reference sequence). The V gene lost 3 bases and the J gene lost 4 bases, with 18 bases spanning the gap. The CDR3 DNA reads TGTGCCAGTAGTATTTTAGGACAGCTCCAGGGCTATGGCTACACCTTC. Translated, it gives CASSILGQLQGYGYTF.

The rearrangement links TRBV25-1 to TRBJ2-3, with 10 bases matching TRBD1. V gave up 6 bases and J gave up 3 bases; unmatched junction bases: 6. The CDR3 has 15 residues. Germline loops: CDR1 MGHDK, CDR2 SYGVNS. The CDR3 DNA is TGTGCCAGCAGCTCGGGGGACAGGGGTACAGATACGCAGTATTTT. Translation gives CASSSGDRGTDTQYF.

This clone was counted a few times. The chain couples TRBV29-1 to TRBJ1-2, with 7 bases lining up with TRBD1. The V gene's germline CDR1 is SQVTM and CDR2 ANQGSEA. Trimming removed 4 bases from V and 4 bases from J; junction bases left unmatched: 9. The CDR3 is made up of 14 amino acids. CDR3: CSVVWGDRPYGYTF. DNA for the CDR3: TGCAGCGTTGTGTGGGGGGACAGACCCTATGGCTACACCTTC.

The chain links TRBV10-3 to TRBJ2-7; no reliable D call. In germline, CDR1 is ENHRY, CDR2 SYGVKD. The CDR3 sequence is 11 residues long. Trimming removed 4 bases at V and 4 bases at J, with 5 bases between. Here the CDR3 DNA reads TGTGCCATCAGTGGAGTTTACGAGCAGTACTTC. As protein: CAISGVYEQYF.

J is TRBJ1-2 and V is TRBV5-4; 10 nucleotides align to TRBD1. The trim removed 0 bases at V and 6 bases at J, leaving 2 bases unmatched. Germline loops: CDR1 SGHNT, CDR2 YYREEE (reference sequence). The CDR3 sequence is 14 residues long. The CDR3: CASSLGDRGDGYTF. The CDR3 nucleotides are TGTGCCAGCAGCTTGGGGGACAGGGGAGATGGCTACACCTTC.

This rearrangement joins TRBV5-1 to TRBJ2-7, with a possible D match to TRBD2 (5 bases). Germline-derived CDR1 and CDR2 are SGHRS and YFSETQ. V lost 2 bases and J 4 bases, leaving 10 bases between the germline ends. CDR3 length equals 13 residues. CDR3 sequence reads: CASSFNSDYEQYF. Here the CDR3 DNA reads TGCGCCAGCAGCTTTAATAGCGATTACGAGCAGTACTTC.

V and J are TRBV4-2 and TRBJ2-1; tentative D call: TRBD2 (7 bases). The CDR3 sequence is 14 residues long. Trimming shortened V by 7 bases and J by 5 bases, and 15 bases separated the two germline ends. The germline V gene encodes CDR1 LGHNA and CDR2 YNFKEQ. In nucleotides, the CDR3 is TGTGCCAGCAACCAGGGAGGGGGTAACAATGAGCAGTTCTTC. Translation: CASNQGGGNNEQFF.

This clone has only a few counts. V gene TRBV3-1 (or the pseudogene TRBV3-2) combines with J gene TRBJ2-5; 11 nucleotides match TRBD1. Germline CDR1 LGHDT, CDR2 YNNKEL (reference sequence). The CDR3 loop spans 15 amino acids. V gave up 3 bases and J gave up 3 bases; unmatched junction bases: 3. The CDR3 spells CASSHWTGGEETQYF. The CDR3 DNA follows: TGTGCCAGCAGCCATTGGACAGGGGGCGAAGAGACCCAGTACTTC.

The CDR3 protein is CASSTETGRTDTQYF. The CDR3 coding sequence is TGTGCCAGCAGCACGGAGACAGGGCGCACAGATACGCAGTATTTT. The chain links TRBV7-9 to TRBJ2-3, with 7 bases fitting TRBD1. CDR3 length equals 15 residues. Germline V CDR1 and CDR2: SEHNR, FQNEAQ (reference sequence). The ends lost 5 bases at V and 1 base at J; junction bases unmatched: 6.

The V and J genes are TRBV10-3 and TRBJ2-3; TRBD2 matches at 7 bases. Germline V gene sequence: CDR1 ENHRY, CDR2 SYGVKD. This CDR3 spans 16 amino acids. Germline trimming cut 3 bases from V and 2 bases from J; bases unmatched to any gene: 8. CDR3 sequence: CAISDPSGDFTDTQYF. The CDR3, as DNA: TGTGCCATCAGTGACCCCAGCGGGGATTTCACAGATACGCAGTATTTT.